This T cell receptor (beta chain) was retrieved from a study of T-cell memory formation after mild COVID-19. Overall study context: In these data, TCR clusters were largely donor specific.

This CDR3 is 16 amino acids long. After removal of 6 bases from V and 3 bases from J, the junction contained 10 bases not matched to a gene. Study-level findings and limits: Some clones that responded were present in memory (sampled pre-infection), which suggests cross-reactive memory joined. Shrinking CD4+ clones were chiefly CM and EM; CD8+ ones were chiefly EMRA.

Amplification by 5'RACE using constant-segment primers produced TCR alpha and TCR beta cDNA libraries that carried sample barcodes and UMIs. One entry per CDR3 protein, called by TCRdb with MiXCR from the 5' RACE reads. The sample yields fewer than 600,000 distinct CDR3 sequences, approximately 21% seen once. This clonotype was recorded a few times. Its antigen is not identified. The V and J genes are TRBV12-3 or TRBV12-4 and TRBJ1-5; 8 bases fit TRBD1. This clonotype was obtained from an adult woman who had mild COVID-19 (a few samples of this study predate the infection). Cell type and time point are not known. Sequencing was done on a sample of PBMCs or a T cell subset sorted from them (not recorded which). The CDR3 DNA sequence: TGTGCCAGCAGCCCTTTCCAGGGGGCCCACAATCAGCCCCAGCATTTT. Its protein is CASSPFQGAHNQPQHF.